This TCR beta chain was obtained from a study of T cell repertoires in cytomegalovirus infection. As for the study in general: Researchers turned to recently identified HLA-C-restricted CMV epitopes as well as well-studied HLA-B-restricted ones. Indications of both CMV infection and matching HLA type were provided by public TCR beta signatures. Findings and caveats of the study: There were carriers of CMV plus the relevant HLA, and cumulative public TCR beta family frequency identified them.

This clonotype was counted only a few times. Its antigen is not identified. TCRdb passed the reads through MiXCR, listing each CDR3 protein once. The table shows about 310,000 distinct CDR3 sequences, with about 25% occurring only once. The CDR3 is 19 residues long. CDR1 and CDR2 (germline): SGHDN, FVKESK. The germline V and J ends were trimmed by 0 bases and 3 bases, with 20 bases remaining between them. The chain recombines TRBV14 with TRBJ2-2; D gene ambiguous. Specimen: cultured PBMCs, collected from culture after CMV antigen stimulation. The clonotype originates from a human donor in good health (CMV status not recorded). Some clones in this sample may be carry-over from other donors' samples. The DNA for the CDR3 is TGTGCCAGCAGCCAAGATTCCGACGCACGGCGGTCCTACACCGGGGAGCTGTTTTTT. It yields the protein CASSQDSDARRSYTGELFF.